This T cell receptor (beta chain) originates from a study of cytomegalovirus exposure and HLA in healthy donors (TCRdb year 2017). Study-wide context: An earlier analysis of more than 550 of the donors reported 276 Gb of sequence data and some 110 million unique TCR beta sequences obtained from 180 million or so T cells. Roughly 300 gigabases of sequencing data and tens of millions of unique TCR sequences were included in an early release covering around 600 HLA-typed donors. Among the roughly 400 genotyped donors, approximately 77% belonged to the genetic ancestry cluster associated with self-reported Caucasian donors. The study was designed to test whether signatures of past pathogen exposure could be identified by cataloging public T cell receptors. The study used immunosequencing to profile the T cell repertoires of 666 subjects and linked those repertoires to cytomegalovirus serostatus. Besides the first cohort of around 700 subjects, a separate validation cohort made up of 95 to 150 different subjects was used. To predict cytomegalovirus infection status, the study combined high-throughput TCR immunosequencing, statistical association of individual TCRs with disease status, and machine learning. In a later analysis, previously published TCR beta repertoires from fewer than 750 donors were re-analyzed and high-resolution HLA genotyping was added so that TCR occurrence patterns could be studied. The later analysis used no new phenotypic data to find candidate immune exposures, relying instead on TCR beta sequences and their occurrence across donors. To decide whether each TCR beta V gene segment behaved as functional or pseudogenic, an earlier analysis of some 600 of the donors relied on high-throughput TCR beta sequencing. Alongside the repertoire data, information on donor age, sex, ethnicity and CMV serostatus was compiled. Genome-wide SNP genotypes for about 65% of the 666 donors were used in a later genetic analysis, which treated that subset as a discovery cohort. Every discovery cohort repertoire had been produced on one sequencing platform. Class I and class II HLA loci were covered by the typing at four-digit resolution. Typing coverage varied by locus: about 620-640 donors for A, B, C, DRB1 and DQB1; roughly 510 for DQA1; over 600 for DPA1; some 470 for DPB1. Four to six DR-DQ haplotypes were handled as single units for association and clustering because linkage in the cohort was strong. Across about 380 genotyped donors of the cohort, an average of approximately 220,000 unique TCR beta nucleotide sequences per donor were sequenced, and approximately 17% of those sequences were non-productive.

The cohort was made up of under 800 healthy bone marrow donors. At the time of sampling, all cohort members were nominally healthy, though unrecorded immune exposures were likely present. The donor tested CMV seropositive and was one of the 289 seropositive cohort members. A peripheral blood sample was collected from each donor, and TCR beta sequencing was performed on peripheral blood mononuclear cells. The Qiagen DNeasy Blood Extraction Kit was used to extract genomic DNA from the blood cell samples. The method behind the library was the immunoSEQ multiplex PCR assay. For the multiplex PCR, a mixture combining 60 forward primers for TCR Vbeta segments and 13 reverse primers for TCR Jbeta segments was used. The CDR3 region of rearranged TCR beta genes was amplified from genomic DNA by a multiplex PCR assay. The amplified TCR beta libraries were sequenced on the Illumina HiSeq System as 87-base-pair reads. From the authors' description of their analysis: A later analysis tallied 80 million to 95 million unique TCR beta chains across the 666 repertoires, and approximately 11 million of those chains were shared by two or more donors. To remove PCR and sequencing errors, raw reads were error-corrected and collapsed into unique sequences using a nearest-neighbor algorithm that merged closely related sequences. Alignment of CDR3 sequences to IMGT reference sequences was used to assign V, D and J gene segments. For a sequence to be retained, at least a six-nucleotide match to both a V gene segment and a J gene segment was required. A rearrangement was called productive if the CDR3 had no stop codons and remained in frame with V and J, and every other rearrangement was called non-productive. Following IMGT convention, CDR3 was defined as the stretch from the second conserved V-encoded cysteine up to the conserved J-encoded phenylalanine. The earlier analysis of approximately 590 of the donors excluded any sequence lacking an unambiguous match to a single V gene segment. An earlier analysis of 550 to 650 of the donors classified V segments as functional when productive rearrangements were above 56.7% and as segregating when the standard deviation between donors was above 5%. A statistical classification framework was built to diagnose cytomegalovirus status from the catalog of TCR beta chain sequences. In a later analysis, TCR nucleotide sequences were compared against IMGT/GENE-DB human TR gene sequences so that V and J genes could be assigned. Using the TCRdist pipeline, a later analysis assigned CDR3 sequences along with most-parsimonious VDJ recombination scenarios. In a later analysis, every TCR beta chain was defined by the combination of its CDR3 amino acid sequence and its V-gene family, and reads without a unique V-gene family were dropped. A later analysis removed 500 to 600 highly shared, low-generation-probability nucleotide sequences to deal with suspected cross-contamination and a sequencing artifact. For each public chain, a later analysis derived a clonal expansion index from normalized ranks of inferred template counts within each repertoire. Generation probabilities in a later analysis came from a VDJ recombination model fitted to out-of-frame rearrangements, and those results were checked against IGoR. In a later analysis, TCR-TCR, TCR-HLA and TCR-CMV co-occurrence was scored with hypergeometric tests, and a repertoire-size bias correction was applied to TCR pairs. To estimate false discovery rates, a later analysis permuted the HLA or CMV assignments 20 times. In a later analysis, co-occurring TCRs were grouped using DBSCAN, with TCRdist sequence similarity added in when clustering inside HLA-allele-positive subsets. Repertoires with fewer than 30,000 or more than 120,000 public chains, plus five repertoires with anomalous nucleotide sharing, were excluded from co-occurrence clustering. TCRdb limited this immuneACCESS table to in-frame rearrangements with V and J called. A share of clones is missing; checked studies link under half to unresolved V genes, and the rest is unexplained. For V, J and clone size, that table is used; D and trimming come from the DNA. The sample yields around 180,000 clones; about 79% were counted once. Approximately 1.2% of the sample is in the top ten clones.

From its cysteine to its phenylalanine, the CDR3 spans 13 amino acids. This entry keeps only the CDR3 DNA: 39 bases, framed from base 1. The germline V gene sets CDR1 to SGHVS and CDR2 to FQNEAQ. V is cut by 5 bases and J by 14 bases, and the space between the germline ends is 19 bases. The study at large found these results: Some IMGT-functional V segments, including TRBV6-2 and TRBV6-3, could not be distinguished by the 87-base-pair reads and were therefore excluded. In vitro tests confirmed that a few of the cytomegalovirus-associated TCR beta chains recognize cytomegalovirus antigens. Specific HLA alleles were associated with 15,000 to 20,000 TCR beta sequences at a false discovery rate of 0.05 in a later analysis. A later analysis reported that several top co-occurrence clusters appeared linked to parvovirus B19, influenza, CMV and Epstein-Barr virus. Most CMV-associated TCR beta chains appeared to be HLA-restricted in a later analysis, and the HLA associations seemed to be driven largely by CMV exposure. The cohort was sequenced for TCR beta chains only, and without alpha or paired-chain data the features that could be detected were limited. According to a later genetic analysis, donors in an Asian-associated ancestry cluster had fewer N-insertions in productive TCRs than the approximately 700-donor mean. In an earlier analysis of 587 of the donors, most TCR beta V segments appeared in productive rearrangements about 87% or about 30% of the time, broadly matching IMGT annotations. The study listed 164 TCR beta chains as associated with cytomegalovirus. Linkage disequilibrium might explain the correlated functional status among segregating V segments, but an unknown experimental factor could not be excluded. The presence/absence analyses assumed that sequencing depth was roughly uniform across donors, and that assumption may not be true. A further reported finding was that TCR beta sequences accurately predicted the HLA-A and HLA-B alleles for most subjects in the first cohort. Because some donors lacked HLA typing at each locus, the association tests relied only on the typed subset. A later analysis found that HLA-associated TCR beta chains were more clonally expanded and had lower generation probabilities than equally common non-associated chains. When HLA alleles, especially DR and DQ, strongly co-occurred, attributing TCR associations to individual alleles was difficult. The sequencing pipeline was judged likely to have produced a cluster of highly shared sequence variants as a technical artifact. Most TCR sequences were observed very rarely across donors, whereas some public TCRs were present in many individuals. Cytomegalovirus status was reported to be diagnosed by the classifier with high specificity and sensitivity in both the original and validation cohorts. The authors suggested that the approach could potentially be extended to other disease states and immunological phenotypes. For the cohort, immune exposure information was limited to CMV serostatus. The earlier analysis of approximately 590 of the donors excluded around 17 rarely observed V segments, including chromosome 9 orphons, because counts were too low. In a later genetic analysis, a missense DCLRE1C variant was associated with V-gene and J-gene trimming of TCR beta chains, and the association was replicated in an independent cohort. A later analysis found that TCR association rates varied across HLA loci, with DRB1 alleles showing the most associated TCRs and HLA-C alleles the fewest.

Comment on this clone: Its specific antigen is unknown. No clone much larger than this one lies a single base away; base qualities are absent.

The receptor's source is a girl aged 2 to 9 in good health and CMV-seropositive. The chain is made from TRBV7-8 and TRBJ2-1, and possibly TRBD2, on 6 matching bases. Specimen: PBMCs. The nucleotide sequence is TGTGCCAGCAGCACCCGGGACTCTGTCTCAGAGTTCTTC. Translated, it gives CASSTRDSVSEFF.